The clone carrying this TCR beta chain was counted a few times. Its target is unknown. Template switching (which added a universal primer site) was used, and cDNA carried unique molecular identifiers. TCRdb fed the 5' RACE reads into MiXCR, producing one record per CDR3 protein. The sample holds 650,000 to 800,000 distinct CDR3 sequences, 8% to 9% seen once. This sample is part of a study of identical twins. Whole-study results and caveats: A partial confounding effect on zero-insertion analyses could come from invariant MAIT and iNKT cells.

The germline CDR1 and CDR2 sequences are MNHEY and SVGEGT. The CDR3 is 14 amino acids. Trimming removed 8 bases from V and 11 bases from J, with 24 bases in between. Another study also made use of these data, one on yellow fever vaccine responses in identical twins.

The sequenced sample consisted of PBMCs. V is TRBV6-2 or TRBV6-3 and J is TRBJ1-1, with a possible D match to TRBD1 (5 bases). The clonotype originates from a woman aged 18-29 years in good health. The CDR3 sequence: CASREWDLLGAAFF. DNA for the CDR3: TGTGCCAGCCGCGAGTGGGACCTTCTCGGAGCGGCTTTCTTT.